This T cell receptor (beta chain) is drawn from a study of T-cell reconstitution after alpha-beta-depleted transplantation in children. Details on this clonotype: Its specificity is unknown. A much larger clone sits a single nucleotide away, making a read error possible.

Overall study findings and caveats: Fresh T-cell production supplied most of the T-cell counts and diversity seen one year after transplant. Elevated TCRbeta diversity at day 60 was traced, in some patients, to surviving recipient T cells and thymic progenitors.

Trimming removed 6 bases from V and 3 bases from J, with 8 bases in between. The CDR3 totals 13 residues. A library of TCRbeta sequences, prepared with unique molecular identifiers, was generated. One entry per CDR3 protein results from TCRdb running MiXCR on the PCR reads. The table lists about 580,000 distinct CDR3 sequences, roughly 23% of them singletons. Specimen: PBMCs, mostly from graft donor cells, collected 360 days after TCRalphabeta/CD19-depleted stem cell transplant. The origin of this receptor is a boy under two years old who had a stem cell transplant for acute myeloid leukemia, so the T cells may come from the graft donor. The chain is built from TRBV12-3 or TRBV12-4 and TRBJ2-2, with a tentative D call TRBD1 (5 bases). This chain's CDR3 is CASRFRDTGELFF. The CDR3 DNA sequence: TGTGCCAGCAGGTTCAGGGACACCGGGGAGCTGTTTTTT.